These 10 T cell receptor beta chains share one sample of origin, sequenced in a study of T cell responses to AZD1222 COVID-19 vaccine. TCRdb keeps only in-frame clones here, not all; method: immunoSEQ multiplex PCR. Here the sample spans approximately 80,000 clones, more than 80% being singletons. This sample comprised peripheral blood, obtained on day 0 of AZD1222 vaccination. The receptors originated from an adult in good health.

This chain joins TRBV6-2 or TRBV6-3 and TRBJ2-1; D possibly corresponds to TRBD2 (6 bases). Germline CDR1 is MNHEY and CDR2 is SVGEGT. The CDR3 has 14 residues. Trimming took 4 bases from V and 2 from J, leaving 9 bases between them. CDR3 sequence: CASSSEGPYNEQFF. The CDR3 region has the DNA TGTGCCAGCAGTTCGGAGGGCCCCTACAATGAGCAGTTCTTC.

This chain uses TRBV9 with TRBJ1-1; unclear D gene. The CDR3 runs 15 residues. V gave up 4 bases and J gave up 1 base, with 14 bases separating them. Germline V gene sequence: CDR1 SGDLS, CDR2 YYNGEE. The CDR3 protein is CASSPVGNGNTEAFF. The CDR3 DNA sequence: TGTGCCAGCAGCCCGGTCGGGAACGGGAACACTGAAGCTTTCTTT. Full variable domain (remainder filled in from reference TRBV9 and TRBJ1-1): DSGVTQTPKHLITATGQRVTLRCSPRSGDLSVYWYQQSLDQGLQFLIQYYNGEERAKGNILERFSAQQFPDLHSELNLSSLELGDSALYFCASSPVGNGNTEAFFGQGTRLTVV.

In DNA, the CDR3 is TGTGCCAGCAGTTACTCGGGACCGCAATCCTACGAGCAGTACTTC. It is translated as CASSYSGPQSYEQYF. The chain carries TRBV6-5 and TRBJ2-7, with D perhaps TRBD1 or TRBD2 (5 bases each). Germline V gene sequence: CDR1 MNHEY, CDR2 SVGAGI. Trimming stripped 0 bases from V and 1 base from J, with 10 bases between. The length of the CDR3 is 15 residues.

The V call is TRBV24-1, the J call TRBJ2-3; perhaps TRBD1 as D (5 bases). This CDR3 comprises 17 residues. V lost 3 bases to trimming and J lost 1 base, with 16 bases between them. Germline V gene sequence: CDR1 KGHDR, CDR2 SFDVKD. The CDR3 sequence: CATSDPTTDLGTDTQYF. In DNA form, the CDR3 reads TGTGCCACCAGTGATCCGACGACAGATTTAGGCACAGATACGCAGTATTTT.

This clone was seen more than once but under ten times. The chain uses TRBV24-1 and TRBJ2-2, with 10 bases matching TRBD2. Losses at the gene ends were 1 base for V and 1 base for J; bases not matched to a gene: 11. CDR3 length equals 20 residues. Germline V gene data show CDR1 as KGHDR and CDR2 as SFDVKD. The CDR3 bases are TGTGCCACCAGTGATTTTAGTAAATTTGGACTAGCGGAGAACACCGGGGAGCTGTTTTTT. Protein sequence: CATSDFSKFGLAENTGELFF.

This clone has just one count. The CDR3 region is CASSLGQGGYEQYF. In nucleotides, the CDR3 is TGTGCCAGCAGCCTCGGACAGGGAGGCTACGAGCAGTACTTC. The chain couples TRBV5-6 to TRBJ2-7, with 8 nucleotides matching TRBD1. Germline-derived CDR1 and CDR2 are SGHDT and YYEEEE. Trimming removed 4 bases from V and 3 bases from J; junction bases left unmatched: 6. This CDR3 contains 14 residues. Full variable domain (remainder filled in from reference TRBV5-6 and TRBJ2-7): DAGVTQSPTHLIKTRGQQVTLRCSPKSGHDTVSWYQQALGQGPQFIFQYYEEEERQRGNFPDRFSGHQFPNYSSELNVNALLLGDSALYLCASSLGQGGYEQYFGPGTRLTVT.

This clone has only one observation. V is TRBV5-1 and J is TRBJ2-1, with D hard to call. This CDR3 has 14 residues. V was pared by 4 bases and J by 5 bases, with 13 bases between. Germline CDR1 SGHRS, CDR2 YFSETQ. DNA for the CDR3: TGCGCCAGCAGCATTGTTTCGGGTAACAATGAGCAGTTCTTC. Translating it yields CASSIVSGNNEQFF. Drawing the rest from reference TRBV5-1 and TRBJ2-1, the complete variable domain is KAGVTQTPRYLIKTRGQQVTLSCSPISGHRSVSWYQQTPGQGLQFLFEYFSETQRNKGNFPGRFSGRQFSNSRSEMNVSTLELGDSALYLCASSIVSGNNEQFFGPGTRLTVL.

This rearrangement joins TRBV3-1 (or the pseudogene TRBV3-2) to TRBJ2-1; D gene uncertain. Germline V gene data show CDR1 as LGHDT and CDR2 as YNNKEL (reference sequence). The CDR3 extends over 11 amino acids. V was pared by 2 bases and J by 6 bases, with 2 bases between. CDR3 DNA sequence: TGTGCCAGCAGCCAACTCAATGAGCAGTTCTTC. Protein product: CASSQLNEQFF.

The CDR3 sequence is CASSLLAGVADTQYF. CDR3 nucleotide sequence: TGTGCCAGCAGCTTACTAGCGGGAGTGGCAGATACGCAGTATTTT. The chain employs TRBV7-9 and TRBJ2-3; 10 bases map to TRBD2. V gave up 2 bases and J gave up 4 bases; unmatched junction bases: 3. The CDR3 runs to 15 residues. Per the germline V gene, CDR1 is SEHNR and CDR2 is FQNEAQ (reference sequence). Filled out from reference TRBV7-9 and TRBJ2-3, the complete variable domain reads DTGVSQNPRHKITKRGQNVTFRCDPISEHNRLYWYRQTLGQGPEFLTYFQNEAQLEKSRLLSDRFSAERPKGSFSTLEIQRTEQGDSAMYLCASSLLAGVADTQYFGPGTRLTVL.

The chain links TRBV7-2 to TRBJ2-1; 8 bases line up with TRBD2. CDR1 SGHTA and CDR2 FQGNSA come from the germline V gene. The CDR3 is 14 amino acids. With V trimmed by 4 bases and J by 9 bases, 8 bases remained unmatched. CDR3 region: CASSSPLSGSEQFF. The CDR3 DNA reads TGTGCCAGCAGCTCCCCCCTGAGCGGGAGTGAGCAGTTCTTC.